Each of the 6 T cell receptor beta chains below was sequenced from the same sample in a study of blood T cell repertoires in COVID-19 (dated by TCRdb to the early 2020s). Libraries were made using the immunoSEQ multiplex PCR assay. The clones in this table, taken by TCRdb from immuneACCESS, are in-frame only. Not every clone is retained; where verified, under half of the shortfall comes from an unresolved V gene, and the cause of the rest is unknown. The sample table lists 310,000 or so clones, 80% to 90% of them with a count of one. 1% of the sample goes to the ten largest clones. The sample comprised peripheral blood. The receptors here all came from a man aged 50 or older with active or convalescent COVID-19.

The chain recombines TRBV6-5 with TRBJ1-6; a weak D match, TRBD1 (5 bases). Trimming cost V 6 bases and J 9 bases, with 18 bases left between them. The CDR3 has 15 amino acids. CDR1 MNHEY and CDR2 SVGAGI come from the germline V gene. The CDR3 loop is CASRRPGDLSSPLHF. In DNA, the CDR3 is TGTGCCAGCAGGAGGCCGGGGGACCTATCTTCACCCCTCCACTTT.

The DNA for the CDR3 is TGCGCCAGCAGCCCCCAAGGGGACTATGGCTACACCTTC. Translating gives CASSPQGDYGYTF. The chain carries TRBV5-1 and TRBJ1-2; D is possibly TRBD1 (5 bases). This CDR3 spans 13 amino acids. The V and J ends lost 4 bases and 3 bases respectively, with 10 bases between them. Germline-derived CDR1 and CDR2 are SGHRS and YFSETQ.

In DNA, the CDR3 is TGTGCCAGCAGCTTAGCGGATTCACAGTTGGCCAATTACTCACCCCTCCACTTT. Translating it yields CASSLADSQLANYSPLHF. The chain couples TRBV7-8 to TRBJ1-6; D is ambiguous. The length of the CDR3 is 18 residues. The germline V gene encodes CDR1 SGHVS and CDR2 FQNEAQ. The V gene lost 0 bases and the J gene lost 10 bases, with 22 bases spanning the gap. Full variable domain (outside the CDR3, taken from reference TRBV7-8 and TRBJ1-6): GAGVSQSPRYKVAKRGQDVALRCDPISGHVSLFWYQQALGQGPEFLTYFQNEAQLDKSGLPSDRFFAERPEGSVSTLKIQRTQQEDSAVYLCASSLADSQLANYSPLHFGNGTRLTVT.

This clone was counted between two and nine times. The J gene is TRBJ2-7, the V gene TRBV5-1, with D possibly matching TRBD1 (6 bases). The germline V gene encodes CDR1 SGHRS and CDR2 YFSETQ. Trimming took off 3 bases at V and 0 bases at J, with 10 bases between the two ends. The CDR3 spans 14 residues. CDR3: CASSSGQTSYEQYF. The CDR3 nucleotides read TGCGCCAGCAGCTCAGGACAGACCTCCTACGAGCAGTACTTC.

This chain connects TRBV9 to TRBJ1-1; D is unclear. The germline CDR1 and CDR2 sequences are SGDLS and YYNGEE. The V and J ends lost 4 bases and 1 base respectively, with 14 bases between them. The CDR3 sequence is 15 residues long. The CDR3 sequence is CASSSSGWANTEAFF. Here the CDR3 DNA reads TGTGCCAGCAGCTCCTCCGGTTGGGCGAACACTGAAGCTTTCTTT.

The genes are TRBV2 and TRBJ2-7, with 7 bases identical to TRBD1. Germline V gene sequence: CDR1 SNHLY, CDR2 FYNNEI. The junction had 9 bases not matched to a gene; V was cut back by 7 bases and J by 6 bases. CDR3 size: 13 residues. The CDR3 DNA sequence: TGTGCCAGCACTCAGGTGGGACAGATCGAGCAGTACTTC. It yields the protein CASTQVGQIEQYF.